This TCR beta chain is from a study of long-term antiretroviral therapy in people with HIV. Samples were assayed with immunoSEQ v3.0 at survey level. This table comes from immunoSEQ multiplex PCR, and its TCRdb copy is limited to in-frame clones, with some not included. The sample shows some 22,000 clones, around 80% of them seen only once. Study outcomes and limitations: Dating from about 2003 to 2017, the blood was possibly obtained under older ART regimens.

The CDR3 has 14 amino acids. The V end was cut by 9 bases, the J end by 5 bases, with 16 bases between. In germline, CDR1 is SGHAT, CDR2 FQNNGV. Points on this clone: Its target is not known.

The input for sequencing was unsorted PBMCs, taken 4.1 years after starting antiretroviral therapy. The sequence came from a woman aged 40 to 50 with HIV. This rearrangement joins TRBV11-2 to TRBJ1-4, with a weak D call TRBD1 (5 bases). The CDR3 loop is CASGAGTQNEKLFF. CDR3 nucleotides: TGTGCCAGTGGGGCCGGGACTCAAAATGAAAAACTGTTTTTT.